The 24 T cell receptor beta chains listed next were all sequenced from one sample in a study of blood T cell repertoires in COVID-19. Here immunoSEQ multiplex PCR was the method, and the copy in TCRdb shows in-frame clones only, minus some. Among about 250,000 clones listed, 90% were seen once. Sequencing was performed on peripheral blood. Receptors originate from a woman aged 55-70 years with COVID-19, enrolled during active disease.

Only one count was recorded for this clone. J is TRBJ2-7 and V is TRBV10-3; the D gene is possibly TRBD1 (5 bases). Trimming removed 5 bases from V and 3 bases from J, with 8 bases in between. The germline V gene encodes CDR1 ENHRY and CDR2 SYGVKD. The CDR3 runs 12 residues. The CDR3 sequence is CAISKDNYEQYF. CDR3 nucleotide sequence: TGTGCCATCAGTAAGGACAACTACGAGCAGTACTTC.

The V gene is TRBV10-3, the J gene TRBJ2-1; D might be TRBD2 (6 bases). Trimming took 0 bases from V and 0 from J, leaving 21 bases between them. Germline CDR1 and CDR2: ENHRY and SYGVKD. The CDR3 sequence is 20 residues long. The CDR3 protein is CAISESQGLDVKSSYNEQFF. CDR3 bases: TGTGCCATCAGTGAGTCCCAGGGACTGGACGTCAAGAGCTCCTACAATGAGCAGTTCTTC.

The chain couples TRBV29-1 to TRBJ1-2; the match to TRBD1 covers 7 bases. Germline CDR1 is SQVTM and CDR2 is ANQGSEA. The CDR3 extends over 14 amino acids. Trimming took 7 bases from V and 7 from J; bases not matched to a gene: 15. CDR3 region: CSAAAETGLSGYTF. The CDR3 nucleotides read TGCAGCGCTGCTGCCGAGACAGGGCTTTCTGGCTACACCTTC.

The rearrangement joins TRBV7-2 to TRBJ2-1, with TRBD2 matching 12 bases. Looked up from germline, CDR1 is SGHTA and CDR2 is FQGNSA. Trimming at V came to 2 bases and at J to 3 bases, leaving 5 bases not matched to a gene. The CDR3 extends over 17 amino acids. DNA for the CDR3: TGTGCCAGCAGCTTACTAGCGGGGGGGCGTATCTACAATGAGCAGTTCTTC. Its translation: CASSLLAGGRIYNEQFF.

The rearrangement uses TRBV5-4 and TRBJ1-5; 9 bases are a match to TRBD1. Trimming removed 4 bases from V and 0 bases from J; junction bases left unmatched: 8. This CDR3 region has 17 residues. Germline V CDR1 and CDR2: SGHNT, YYREEE (reference sequence). The CDR3 DNA reads TGTGCCAGCAGCACGGGACAGGGCCTCTATAGCAATCAGCCCCAGCATTTT. Amino acid sequence: CASSTGQGLYSNQPQHF.

This clone was seen only a few times. The chain couples TRBV7-9 to TRBJ1-6; D remains unclear. V shed 8 bases and J shed 9 bases, with 14 bases lying between them. Per the germline V gene, CDR1 is SEHNR and CDR2 is FQNEAQ (reference sequence). This CDR3 region has 13 residues. The CDR3 coding sequence is TGTGCCAGCTTAATGGCAGATGGTTCACCCCTCCACTTT. As protein: CASLMADGSPLHF. Complete variable domain (other parts from reference TRBV7-9 and TRBJ1-6): DTGVSQNPRHKITKRGQNVTFRCDPISEHNRLYWYRQTLGQGPEFLTYFQNEAQLEKSRLLSDRFSAERPKGSFSTLEIQRTEQGDSAMYLCASLMADGSPLHFGNGTRLTVT.

This clone was recorded a few times. This chain connects TRBV15 to TRBJ1-5; D is unclear. The V end was cut by 0 bases, the J end by 0 bases, with 12 bases between. Per germline, CDR1 LNHNV and CDR2 YYDKDF (reference sequence). CDR3 size: 17 residues. The CDR3 DNA reads TGTGCCACCAGCAGAGATGTGGAGTTAAATAGCAATCAGCCCCAGCATTTT. It encodes CATSRDVELNSNQPQHF.

The V and J genes are TRBV2 and TRBJ2-7; a possible D gene is TRBD1 (6 bases). Looked up from germline, CDR1 is SNHLY and CDR2 is FYNNEI. Trimming took 11 bases from V and 3 from J, leaving 14 bases between them. This CDR3 is 12 amino acids long. CDR3: CAGRTDIYEQYF. Written as DNA, the CDR3 is TGTGCCGGCCGGACAGATATCTACGAGCAGTACTTC. Complete variable domain (other parts from reference TRBV2 and TRBJ2-7): EPEVTQTPSHQVTQMGQEVILRCVPISNHLYFYWYRQILGQKVEFLVSFYNNEISEKSEIFDDQFSVERPDGSNFTLKIRSTKLEDSAMYFCAGRTDIYEQYFGPGTRLTVT.

The chain joins TRBV2 to TRBJ2-5; D possibly corresponds to TRBD2 (6 bases). V was trimmed by 8 bases and J by 7 bases, leaving 26 bases between them. Germline CDR1 and CDR2: SNHLY and FYNNEI. The CDR3 is made up of 16 amino acids. CDR3 loop: CASGRGWADVMVTQYF. The DNA for the CDR3 is TGTGCCAGCGGTCGGGGGTGGGCGGACGTGATGGTGACCCAGTACTTC.

The rearrangement uses TRBV2 and TRBJ1-1, with D possibly being TRBD1 (5 bases). Deletions cut 8 bases from V and 2 bases from J, with 18 bases between. Germline values: CDR1 SNHLY, CDR2 FYNNEI. The CDR3 is made up of 15 amino acids. Written as DNA, the CDR3 is TGTGCCAGCTCGACAAGGGAGGGACCTAACACTGAAGCTTTCTTT. Translated: CASSTREGPNTEAFF.

Only a few counts were recorded for this clone. The CDR3 DNA is TGTGCCTGGAGTGGAACCGGGCCCCAGCATTTT. It yields the protein CAWSGTGPQHF. V and J are TRBV30 and TRBJ1-5; no definite D call. Between the trimmed V and J ends, which lost 1 base and 9 bases, there was a span of 7 bases. Germline V gene sequence: CDR1 GTSNPN, CDR2 SVGIG (reference sequence). There are 11 residues in the CDR3.

V gene TRBV19 combines with J gene TRBJ2-6, with D possibly TRBD1 on 5 matching bases. CDR1 and CDR2 (germline): LNHDA, SQIVND (reference sequence). This CDR3 is 16 amino acids long. V dropped 9 bases and J dropped 0 bases, with 15 bases sitting between them. The CDR3, as DNA: TGTGCCAGCGAACCCCAGGGCCGCTCTGGGGCCAACGTCCTGACTTTC. It specifies CASEPQGRSGANVLTF.

J is TRBJ1-4 and V is TRBV2; the match to TRBD1 covers 9 bases. Germline loops: CDR1 SNHLY, CDR2 FYNNEI. The ends lost 8 bases at V and 6 bases at J; junction bases unmatched: 7. This CDR3 is built from 14 residues. CDR3: CASRPTGGYEKLFF. CDR3 bases: TGTGCCAGCCGACCGACAGGGGGTTATGAAAAACTGTTTTTT.

This chain links TRBV4-2 with TRBJ2-1; 7 bases agree with TRBD1. With V trimmed by 0 bases and J by 5 bases, 4 bases remained unmatched. CDR1 and CDR2 from the germline V gene are LGHNA and YNFKEQ. CDR3 length equals 15 residues. The CDR3: CASSQDGTENNEQFF. CDR3 nucleotide sequence: TGTGCCAGCAGCCAAGATGGGACAGAAAACAATGAGCAGTTCTTC.

The chain carries TRBV14 and TRBJ2-4; TRBD2 is a possible D gene (6 bases). The CDR3 loop spans 14 amino acids. V lost 1 base to trimming and J lost 4 bases, with 8 bases between them. From germline, CDR1 is SGHDN and CDR2 FVKESK. CDR3 in amino acids: CASSQAEGKNIQYF. DNA of the CDR3: TGTGCCAGCAGCCAAGCGGAGGGAAAAAACATTCAGTACTTC.

The genes are TRBV2 and TRBJ2-5; D perhaps matches TRBD1 (6 bases). Germline V lookup: CDR1 SNHLY, CDR2 FYNNEI. The CDR3 loop spans 15 amino acids. Deletions cut 4 bases from V and 5 bases from J, with 17 bases between. This CDR3 reads CASSANTGIGETQYF. Here the CDR3 DNA reads TGTGCCAGCAGTGCAAACACAGGGATTGGGGAGACCCAGTACTTC.

The rearrangement links TRBV6-2 or TRBV6-3 to TRBJ2-5, with TRBD2 as a possible D gene (6 bases). The length of the CDR3 is 19 residues. Germline CDR1 MNHEY, CDR2 SVGEGT. V was clipped by 4 bases and J by 5 bases, with 29 bases between them. CDR3 region: CASSLHYRNRDSERETQYF. The CDR3 coding sequence is TGTGCCAGCAGTTTACATTACCGAAACCGGGACTCGGAGAGGGAGACCCAGTACTTC.

V is TRBV5-1 and J is TRBJ1-5; 8 nucleotides match TRBD1. V lost 5 bases and J lost 1; bases outside the gene matches: 5. The germline V gene encodes CDR1 SGHRS and CDR2 YFSETQ. This CDR3 contains 15 residues. The CDR3 region has the DNA TGCGCCAGCAGTCCCCAGGGGGCCAGCAATCAGCCCCAGCATTTT. Its protein product is CASSPQGASNQPQHF.

This sequence joins TRBV9 and TRBJ1-2, with 7 bases lining up with TRBD1. The V gene's germline CDR1 is SGDLS and CDR2 YYNGEE. This CDR3 region has 14 residues. The J segment lost 8 bases and the V segment lost 3 bases, leaving 10 bases of the junction unmatched. The CDR3 DNA reads as TGTGCCAGCAGCGCCGGAATACAGGGGTTGGGCTACACCTTC. This translates into CASSAGIQGLGYTF.

This clone occurred once. The chain carries TRBV7-2 and TRBJ1-6; TRBD1 matches at 7 bases. V gave up 2 bases and J gave up 10 bases; unmatched junction bases: 11. Germline V gene data show CDR1 as SGHTA and CDR2 as FQGNSA. The CDR3 consists of 16 residues. CDR3 bases: TGTGCCAGCAGCTTACGCTGGGAGACAGGGCTCTCACCCCTCCACTTT. It translates to CASSLRWETGLSPLHF.

This clone is a singleton in its sample. The genes are TRBV9 and TRBJ1-6; 11 bases are shared with TRBD1. The CDR3 length is 15 residues. Germline values: CDR1 SGDLS, CDR2 YYNGEE. V dropped 3 bases and J dropped 9; count of bases not matched to a gene: 5. In DNA, the CDR3 is TGTGCCAGCAGCGAGTCGGGACAGGGGGTTTCACCCCTCCACTTT. Protein: CASSESGQGVSPLHF.

This clone was found once. This sequence joins TRBV18 and TRBJ1-1, with a tentative D call TRBD1 (6 bases). The germline V and J ends were trimmed by 3 bases and 4 bases, with 12 bases remaining between them. The CDR3 has 14 residues. CDR1 is KGHSH and CDR2 is LQKENI in the germline V gene. CDR3 sequence reads: CASSPRQVGTEAFF. In DNA, the CDR3 is TGTGCCAGCTCACCGAGACAGGTGGGCACTGAAGCTTTCTTT.

The chain employs TRBV7-2 and TRBJ1-1, with a possible D match to TRBD1 (5 bases). Germline assignment: CDR1 SGHTA and CDR2 FQGNSA. The CDR3 consists of 12 residues. V lost 5 bases and J lost 7, with 11 bases in between. The CDR3 region is CASSKWGDEAFF. The CDR3 DNA sequence: TGTGCCAGCAGCAAGTGGGGGGATGAAGCTTTCTTT.

This rearrangement joins TRBV27 to TRBJ1-1, with a weak D call TRBD1 (5 bases). Germline loops: CDR1 MNHEY, CDR2 SMNVEV (reference sequence). V dropped 4 bases and J dropped 2 bases, with 17 bases sitting between them. The length of the CDR3 is 16 residues. The CDR3 DNA is TGTGCCAGCAGTTCAGTTGCGCCTCAGGGAAACACTGAAGCTTTCTTT. The encoded protein is CASSSVAPQGNTEAFF.